The text below deals with one TCR beta chain. Adults between roughly 18 and 95 years of age took part from fewer than 30 US areas. Original handling: Nucleated cell number was recorded as an estimate derived from reference gene primer amplification. Assay used: immunoSEQ multiplex PCR; TCRdb lists only in-frame clones, some missing. D and trimming come from the DNA, and the V and J calls and clone size come from that table. The sample holds about 380,000 clones, roughly 91% seen once. The record originates from a study of blood T cell repertoires in COVID-19. Looking at the study overall: Acute and convalescent COVID-19 specimens originated in the United States, Italy and Spain. Sample material is recorded as cDNA or gDNA derived from T cells, B-cell-depleted T cells, or PBMCs.

The sequencing sample was made of PBMCs or T cells enriched from blood (not recorded which). The TCR sequence derives from a woman between 18 and 29 years old who had recovered from COVID-19.

CDR3 loop: CASSSRTGSSYEQYF. The DNA for the CDR3 is TGTGCCAGCAGCTCAAGGACAGGGAGCTCCTACGAGCAGTACTTC. The gene calls are TRBV7-9 and TRBJ2-7; TRBD1 aligns across 8 bases. Germline CDR1 SEHNR, CDR2 FQNEAQ (reference sequence). Trimming at V came to 4 bases and at J to 0 bases, leaving 5 bases not matched to a gene. The CDR3 spans 15 residues.